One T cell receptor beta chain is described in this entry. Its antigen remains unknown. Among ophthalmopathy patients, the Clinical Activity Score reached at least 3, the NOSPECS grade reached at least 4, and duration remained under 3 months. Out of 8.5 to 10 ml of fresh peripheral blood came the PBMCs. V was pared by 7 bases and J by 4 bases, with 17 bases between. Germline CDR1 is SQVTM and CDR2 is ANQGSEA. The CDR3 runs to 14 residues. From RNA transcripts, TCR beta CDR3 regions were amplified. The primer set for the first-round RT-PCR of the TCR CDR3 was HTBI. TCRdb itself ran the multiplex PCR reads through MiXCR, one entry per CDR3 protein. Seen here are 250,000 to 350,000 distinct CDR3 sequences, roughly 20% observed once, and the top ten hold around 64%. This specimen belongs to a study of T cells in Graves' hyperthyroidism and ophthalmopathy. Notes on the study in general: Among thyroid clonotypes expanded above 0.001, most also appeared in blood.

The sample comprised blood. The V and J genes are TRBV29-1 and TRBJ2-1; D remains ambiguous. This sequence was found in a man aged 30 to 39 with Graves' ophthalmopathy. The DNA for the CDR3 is TGCAGCGCCGCCGTACTGGGATTATACAATGAGCAGTTCTTC. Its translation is CSAAVLGLYNEQFF.